This T cell receptor (beta chain) was observed in a study of cytomegalovirus exposure and HLA in healthy donors. Study context: Earlier, 150 million to 200 million T cells were analyzed, and 117 million unique TCR beta sequences were found among them.

The PCR contained 60 Vbeta and 13 Jbeta primers. The protocol was immunoSEQ multiplex PCR, while the TCRdb copy is restricted to in-frame clones and leaves out a portion. The sample lists tens of thousands of clones, 78% seen once, with under 4% in the top ten. The CDR3 has 14 residues. Germline V gene data show CDR1 as SGHRS and CDR2 as YFSETQ. The V end was cut by 3 bases, the J end by 4 bases, with 11 bases between. Material: PBMCs. The TCR originated in a woman in her forties in good health and CMV-seronegative. V usage is TRBV5-1 and J usage is TRBJ2-1; unclear D gene. CDR3 sequence (DNA): TGCGCCAGCAGCTCTACTCAGGTTTACAATGAGCAGTTCTTC. Translated: CASSSTQVYNEQFF. Supplemented by reference TRBV5-1 and TRBJ2-1, the full variable domain reads KAGVTQTPRYLIKTRGQQVTLSCSPISGHRSVSWYQQTPGQGLQFLFEYFSETQRNKGNFPGRFSGRQFSNSRSEMNVSTLELGDSALYLCASSSTQVYNEQFFGPGTRLTVL.